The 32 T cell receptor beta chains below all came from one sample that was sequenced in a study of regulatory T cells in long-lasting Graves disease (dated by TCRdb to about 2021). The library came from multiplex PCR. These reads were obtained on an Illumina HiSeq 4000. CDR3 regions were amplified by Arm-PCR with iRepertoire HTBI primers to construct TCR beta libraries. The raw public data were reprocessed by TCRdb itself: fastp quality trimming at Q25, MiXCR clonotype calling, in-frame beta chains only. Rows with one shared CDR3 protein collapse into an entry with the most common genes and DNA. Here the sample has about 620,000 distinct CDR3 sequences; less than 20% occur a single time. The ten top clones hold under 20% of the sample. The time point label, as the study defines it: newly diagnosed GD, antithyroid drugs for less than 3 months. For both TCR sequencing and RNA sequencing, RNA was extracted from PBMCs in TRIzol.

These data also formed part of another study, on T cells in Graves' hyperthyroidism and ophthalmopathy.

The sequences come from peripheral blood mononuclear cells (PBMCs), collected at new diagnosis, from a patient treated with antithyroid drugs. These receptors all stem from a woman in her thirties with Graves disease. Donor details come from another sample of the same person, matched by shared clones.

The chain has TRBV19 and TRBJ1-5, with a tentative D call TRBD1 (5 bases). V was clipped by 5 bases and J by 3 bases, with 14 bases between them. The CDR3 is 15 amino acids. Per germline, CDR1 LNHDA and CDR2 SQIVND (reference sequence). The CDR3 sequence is CASSFQNRPNQPQHF. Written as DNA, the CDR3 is TGTGCCAGTAGTTTTCAAAACAGGCCCAATCAGCCCCAGCATTTT.

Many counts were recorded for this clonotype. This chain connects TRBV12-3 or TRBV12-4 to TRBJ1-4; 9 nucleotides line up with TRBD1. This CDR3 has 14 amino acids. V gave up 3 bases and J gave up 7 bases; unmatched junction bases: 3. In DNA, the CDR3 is TGTGCCAGCAGTTTGGGGACAGGGTCTGAAAAACTGTTTTTT. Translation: CASSLGTGSEKLFF.

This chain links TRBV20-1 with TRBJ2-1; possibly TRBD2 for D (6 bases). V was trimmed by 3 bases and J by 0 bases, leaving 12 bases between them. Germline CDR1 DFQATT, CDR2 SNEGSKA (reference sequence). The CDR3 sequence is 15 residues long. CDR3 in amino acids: CSASPPGSSYNEQFF. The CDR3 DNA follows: TGCAGTGCTAGTCCCCCCGGGAGCTCCTACAATGAGCAGTTCTTC.

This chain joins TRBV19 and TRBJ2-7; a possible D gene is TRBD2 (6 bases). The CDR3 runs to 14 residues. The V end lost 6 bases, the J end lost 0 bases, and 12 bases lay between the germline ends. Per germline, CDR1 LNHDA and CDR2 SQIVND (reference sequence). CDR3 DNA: TGTGCCAGTAGGGCTGCCGGGAGCTCCTACGAGCAGTACTTC. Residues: CASRAAGSSYEQYF.

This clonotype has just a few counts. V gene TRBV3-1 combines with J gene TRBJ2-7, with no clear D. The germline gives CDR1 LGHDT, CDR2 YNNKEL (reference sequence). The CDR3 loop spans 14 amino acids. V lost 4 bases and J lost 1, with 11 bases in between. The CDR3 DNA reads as TGTGCCAGCAGCCCGATGACCGGGTCCTACGAGCAGTACTTC. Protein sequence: CASSPMTGSYEQYF.

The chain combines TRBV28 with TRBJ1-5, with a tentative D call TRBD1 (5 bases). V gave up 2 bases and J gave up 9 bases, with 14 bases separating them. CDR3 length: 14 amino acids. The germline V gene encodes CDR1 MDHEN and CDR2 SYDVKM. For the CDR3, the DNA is TGTGCCAGCAGTTTAGGGGGGGGGATTGGGCCCCAGCATTTT. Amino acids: CASSLGGGIGPQHF.

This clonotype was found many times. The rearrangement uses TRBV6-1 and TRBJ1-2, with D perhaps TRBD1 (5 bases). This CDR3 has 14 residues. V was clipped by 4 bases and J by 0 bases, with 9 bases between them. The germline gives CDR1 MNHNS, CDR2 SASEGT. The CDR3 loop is CASSAGPTNYGYTF. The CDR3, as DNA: TGTGCCAGCAGTGCGGGACCCACTAACTATGGCTACACCTTC.

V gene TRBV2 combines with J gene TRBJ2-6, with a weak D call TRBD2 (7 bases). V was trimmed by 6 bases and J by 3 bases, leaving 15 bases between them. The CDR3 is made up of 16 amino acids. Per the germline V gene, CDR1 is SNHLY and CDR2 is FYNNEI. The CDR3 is CASRFRGALGANVLTF. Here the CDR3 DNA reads TGTGCCAGCAGGTTCCGGGGGGCGCTTGGGGCCAACGTCCTGACTTTC.

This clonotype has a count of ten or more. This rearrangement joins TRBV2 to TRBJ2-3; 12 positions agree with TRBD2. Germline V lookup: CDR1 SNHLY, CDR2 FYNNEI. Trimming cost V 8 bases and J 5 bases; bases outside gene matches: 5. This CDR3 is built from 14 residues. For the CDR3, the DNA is TGTGCCAGCTCGGGGGGACTAGCGGGAGATACGCAGTATTTT. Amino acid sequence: CASSGGLAGDTQYF.

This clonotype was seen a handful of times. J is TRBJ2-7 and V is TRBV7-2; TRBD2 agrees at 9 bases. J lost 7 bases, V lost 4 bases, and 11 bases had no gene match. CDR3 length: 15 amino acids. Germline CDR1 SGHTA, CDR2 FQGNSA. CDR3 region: CASSSSTSGWAEQYF. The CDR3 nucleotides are TGTGCCAGCAGCTCCTCGACTAGCGGTTGGGCGGAGCAGTACTTC.

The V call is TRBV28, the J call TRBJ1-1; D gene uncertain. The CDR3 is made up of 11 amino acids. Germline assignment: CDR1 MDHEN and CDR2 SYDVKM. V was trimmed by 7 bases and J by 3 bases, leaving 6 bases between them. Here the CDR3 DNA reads TGTGCCAGCAAGCTCTACACTGAAGCTTTCTTT. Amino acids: CASKLYTEAFF.

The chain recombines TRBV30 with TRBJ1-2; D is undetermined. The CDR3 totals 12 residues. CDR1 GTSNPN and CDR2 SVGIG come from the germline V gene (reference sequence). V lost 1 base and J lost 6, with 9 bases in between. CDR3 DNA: TGTGCCTGGAGTGAAGGGTTTAATGGCTACACCTTC. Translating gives CAWSEGFNGYTF.

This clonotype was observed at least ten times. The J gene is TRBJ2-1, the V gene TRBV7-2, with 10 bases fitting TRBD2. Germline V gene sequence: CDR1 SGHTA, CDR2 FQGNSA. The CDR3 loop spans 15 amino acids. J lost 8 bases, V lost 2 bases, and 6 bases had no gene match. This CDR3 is CASSLSSGSLYEQFF. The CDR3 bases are TGTGCCAGCAGCTTATCTAGCGGGAGTTTATATGAGCAGTTCTTC.

CDR3 sequence (DNA): TGCAGTGCTAGAGATCGGTGGGGGGAGTACGCCGGGGAGCTGTTTTTT. As protein: CSARDRWGEYAGELFF. The chain joins TRBV20-1 to TRBJ2-2; the D gene is possibly TRBD2 (6 bases). The germline V gene has CDR1 DFQATT and CDR2 SNEGSKA (reference sequence). The CDR3 covers 16 residues. Trimming pared 0 bases from V and 6 bases from J, leaving 17 bases between.

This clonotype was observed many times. The CDR3 DNA sequence: TGCGCCAGCAGCCCGGTTGGGGGGGGCGACGAGCAGTACTTC. This translates into CASSPVGGGDEQYF. This chain links TRBV5-1 with TRBJ2-7; possible D gene TRBD2, 7 bases. The CDR3 runs to 14 residues. The germline V gene has CDR1 SGHRS and CDR2 YFSETQ. Trimming took off 4 bases at V and 5 bases at J, with 16 bases between the two ends. The full variable domain, in which reference TRBV5-1 and TRBJ2-7 provide the parts outside the CDR3, is KAGVTQTPRYLIKTRGQQVTLSCSPISGHRSVSWYQQTPGQGLQFLFEYFSETQRNKGNFPGRFSGRQFSNSRSEMNVSTLELGDSALYLCASSPVGGGDEQYFGPGTRLTVT.

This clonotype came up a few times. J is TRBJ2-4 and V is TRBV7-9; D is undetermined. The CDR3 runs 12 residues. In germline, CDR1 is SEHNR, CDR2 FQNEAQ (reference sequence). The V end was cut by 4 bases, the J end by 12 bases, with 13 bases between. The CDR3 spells CASSSTLSSQYF. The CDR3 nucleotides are TGTGCCAGCAGCTCCACCCTTTCGTCTCAGTACTTC.

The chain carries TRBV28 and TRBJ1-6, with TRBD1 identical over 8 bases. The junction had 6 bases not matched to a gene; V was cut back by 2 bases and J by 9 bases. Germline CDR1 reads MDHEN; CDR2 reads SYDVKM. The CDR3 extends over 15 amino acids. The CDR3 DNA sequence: TGTGCCAGCAGTTTAGAGGACAGGGTTTTTTCACCCCTCCACTTT. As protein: CASSLEDRVFSPLHF.

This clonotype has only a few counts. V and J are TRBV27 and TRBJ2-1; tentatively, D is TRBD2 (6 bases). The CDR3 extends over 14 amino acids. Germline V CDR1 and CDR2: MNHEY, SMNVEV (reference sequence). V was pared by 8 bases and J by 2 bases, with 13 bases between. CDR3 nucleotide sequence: TGTGCCAGCTGCAGGGTAGCGGCCTACAATGAGCAGTTCTTC. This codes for CASCRVAAYNEQFF.

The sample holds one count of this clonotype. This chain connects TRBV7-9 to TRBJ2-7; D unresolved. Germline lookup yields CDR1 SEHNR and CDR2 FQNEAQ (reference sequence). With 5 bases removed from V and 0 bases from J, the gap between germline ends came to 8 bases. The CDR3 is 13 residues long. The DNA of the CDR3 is TGTGCCAGCAGCGCCCCCCTCTCCTACGAGCAGTACTTC. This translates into CASSAPLSYEQYF.

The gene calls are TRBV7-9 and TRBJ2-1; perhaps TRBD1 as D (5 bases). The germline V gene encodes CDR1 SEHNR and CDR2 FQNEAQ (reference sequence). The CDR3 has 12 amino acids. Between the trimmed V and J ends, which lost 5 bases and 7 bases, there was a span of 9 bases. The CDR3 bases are TGTGCCAGCAGCCGACAGTCGAATGAGCAGTTCTTC. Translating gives CASSRQSNEQFF.

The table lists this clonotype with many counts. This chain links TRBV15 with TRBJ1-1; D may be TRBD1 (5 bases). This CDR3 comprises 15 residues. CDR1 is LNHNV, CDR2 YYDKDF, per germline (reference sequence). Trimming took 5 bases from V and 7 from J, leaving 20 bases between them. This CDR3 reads CATSPTNRGLDEAFF. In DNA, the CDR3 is TGTGCCACCAGCCCGACAAACCGGGGCCTGGATGAAGCTTTCTTT.

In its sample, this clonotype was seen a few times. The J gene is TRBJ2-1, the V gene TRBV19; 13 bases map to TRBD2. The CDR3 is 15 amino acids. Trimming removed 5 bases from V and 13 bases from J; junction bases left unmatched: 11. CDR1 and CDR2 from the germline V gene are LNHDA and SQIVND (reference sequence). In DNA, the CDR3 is TGTGCCAGTAGTCCTGACAGAGGGACTAGCGGGACCCAGTTCTTC. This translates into CASSPDRGTSGTQFF.

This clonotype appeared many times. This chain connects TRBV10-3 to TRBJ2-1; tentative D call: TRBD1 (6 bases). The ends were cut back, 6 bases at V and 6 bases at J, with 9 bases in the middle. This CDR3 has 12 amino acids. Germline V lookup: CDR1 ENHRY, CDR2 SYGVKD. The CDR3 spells CAIRLGGNEQFF. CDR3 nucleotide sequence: TGTGCCATCAGATTAGGGGGCAATGAGCAGTTCTTC.

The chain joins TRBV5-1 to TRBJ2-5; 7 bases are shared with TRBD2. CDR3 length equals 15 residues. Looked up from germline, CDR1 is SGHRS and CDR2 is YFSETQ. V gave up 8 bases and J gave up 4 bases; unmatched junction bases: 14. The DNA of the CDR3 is TGCGCCAGTAGCACCGGGACTAAAACTGGAGAGACCCAGTACTTC. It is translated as CASSTGTKTGETQYF.

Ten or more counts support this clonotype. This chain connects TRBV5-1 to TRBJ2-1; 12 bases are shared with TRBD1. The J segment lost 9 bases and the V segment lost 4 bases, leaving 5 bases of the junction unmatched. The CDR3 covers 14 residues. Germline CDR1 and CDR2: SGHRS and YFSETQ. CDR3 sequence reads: CASSEGQGAGEQFF. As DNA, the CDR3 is TGCGCCAGCAGCGAGGGACAGGGGGCGGGTGAGCAGTTCTTC.

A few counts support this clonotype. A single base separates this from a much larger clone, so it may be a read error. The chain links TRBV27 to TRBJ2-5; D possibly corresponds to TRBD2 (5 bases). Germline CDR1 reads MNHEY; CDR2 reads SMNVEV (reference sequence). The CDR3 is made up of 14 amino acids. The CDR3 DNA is TGTGCCAGCAGTTCTCCCGAGGCCTGGGAGACCCGGTACTTC. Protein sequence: CASSSPEAWETRYF.

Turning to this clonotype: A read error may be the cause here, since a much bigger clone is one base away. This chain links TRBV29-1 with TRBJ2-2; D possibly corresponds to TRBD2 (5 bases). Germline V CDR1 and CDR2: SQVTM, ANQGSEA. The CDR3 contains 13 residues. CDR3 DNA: TGCAGCGTTTCAGGCACGAACACCGGGGAGCTGTCTTTT. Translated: CSVSGTNTGELSF.

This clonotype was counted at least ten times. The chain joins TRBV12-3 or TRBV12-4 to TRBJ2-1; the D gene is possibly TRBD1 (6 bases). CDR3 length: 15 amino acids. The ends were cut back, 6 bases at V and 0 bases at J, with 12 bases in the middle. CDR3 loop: CASRTGPRSYNEQFF. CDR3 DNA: TGTGCCAGCAGAACAGGGCCCCGCTCCTACAATGAGCAGTTCTTC.

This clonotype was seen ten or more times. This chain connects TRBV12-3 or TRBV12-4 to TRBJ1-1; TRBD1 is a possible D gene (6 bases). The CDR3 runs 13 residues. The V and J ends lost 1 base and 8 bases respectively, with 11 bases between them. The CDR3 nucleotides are TGTGCCAGCAGTTTAGGAGCGGGGGCCGAAGCTTTCTTT. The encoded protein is CASSLGAGAEAFF.

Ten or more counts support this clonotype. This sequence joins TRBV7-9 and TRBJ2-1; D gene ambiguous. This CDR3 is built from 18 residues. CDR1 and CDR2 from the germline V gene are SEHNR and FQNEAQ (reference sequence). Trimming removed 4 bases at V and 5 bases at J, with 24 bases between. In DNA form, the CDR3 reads TGTGCCAGCAGCTCTTCTCGTCTGGGCGGAAGGGTTAACAATGAGCAGTTCTTC. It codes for CASSSSRLGGRVNNEQFF.

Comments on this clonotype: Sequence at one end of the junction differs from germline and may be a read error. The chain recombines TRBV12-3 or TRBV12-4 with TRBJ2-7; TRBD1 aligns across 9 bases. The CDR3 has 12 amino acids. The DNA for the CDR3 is TGTGCCGGCAGTCGCGGCCGGGACAGGGCGTTATTC. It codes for CAGSRGRDRALF.

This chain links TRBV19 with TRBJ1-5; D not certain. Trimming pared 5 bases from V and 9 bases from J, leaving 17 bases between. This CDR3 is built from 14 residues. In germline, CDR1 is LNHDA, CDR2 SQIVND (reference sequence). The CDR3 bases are TGTGCCAGTAGTCTTGACACGGGGTCGGGGCCCCAGCATTTT. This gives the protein CASSLDTGSGPQHF.